The clone carrying this T cell receptor beta chain was found many times. Antigen: not known. A read error may produce the germline difference seen at one junction end. Arm-PCR with iRepertoire HTBI primers amplified the CDR3 regions for these TCR beta libraries. TCRdb re-analysed the multiplex PCR reads in MiXCR, keeping a single row per CDR3 protein. The sample yields more than 300,000 distinct CDR3 sequences, around 15% seen once. This CDR3 region has 14 residues. The germline gives CDR1 SGHRS, CDR2 YFSETQ. Time point denoted: newly diagnosed GD, antithyroid drugs for less than 3 months. Extracted RNA from PBMCs served as the source of the TCR library. This sample was taken from a study of regulatory T cells in long-lasting Graves disease. Study-level findings and limits: Persistent disease preferred TRBV28, TRBJ1-2 and TRBJ2-5; new disease, TRBV20-1 and TRBJ2-1. Whereas new patients shared 970 or so public clonotypes, persistent patients shared more, at a few thousand.

The chain is built from TRBV5-1 and TRBJ2-7; TRBD1 matches at 7 bases. The source is a female donor with Graves disease. The material sequenced was peripheral blood mononuclear cells (PBMCs), taken at new diagnosis, from a patient treated with antithyroid drugs. This CDR3 reads CASSSRQGAYEQYF. The CDR3 DNA sequence: TGTGCCAGCAGCAGTAGACAGGGAGCCTACGAGCAGTACTTC.